This entry features one T cell receptor (beta chain) sequence. Its antigen is unknown. Nothing much larger sits one base from this clone, and base qualities are not available. The library was prepared using the immunoSEQ multiplex PCR assay. A mixture of 60 forward primers for TCR Vbeta segments and 13 reverse primers for TCR Jbeta segments was used in the multiplex PCR. Amplification of the CDR3 region of rearranged TCR beta genes was performed with a multiplex PCR assay on genomic DNA. The Illumina HiSeq System was used to sequence the amplified TCR beta libraries as 87-base-pair reads. The original pipeline was this. A later analysis tallied roughly 78 million unique TCR beta chains across the 600 to 700 repertoires, and approximately 9.9 million of those chains were shared by two or more donors. Raw reads were error-corrected and collapsed into unique sequences by a nearest-neighbor algorithm in which closely related sequences were merged to remove PCR and sequencing errors. V, D and J gene segments were assigned by aligning CDR3 sequences to IMGT reference sequences. For a sequence to be retained, a match of at least six nucleotides to both a V gene segment and a J gene segment was required. Rearrangements were called productive when the CDR3 lacked stop codons and stayed in frame with V and J; all others were non-productive. Following IMGT convention, CDR3 was defined as the stretch from the second conserved V-encoded cysteine up to the conserved J-encoded phenylalanine. Sequences without an unambiguous match to a single V gene segment were excluded from the earlier analysis of a few hundred of the donors. An earlier analysis of approximately 590 of the donors classified V segments as functional when productive rearrangements were above 56.7% and as segregating when the standard deviation between donors was above 5%. To diagnose cytomegalovirus status from the catalog of TCR beta chain sequences, a statistical classification framework was built. In a later analysis, V and J genes were assigned by comparing TCR nucleotide sequences against IMGT/GENE-DB human TR gene sequences. The TCRdist pipeline was used in a later analysis to assign CDR3 sequences and most-parsimonious VDJ recombination scenarios. In a later analysis, every TCR beta chain was defined by the combination of its CDR3 amino acid sequence and its V-gene family, and reads without a unique V-gene family were dropped. A later analysis removed several hundred highly shared, low-generation-probability nucleotide sequences to deal with suspected cross-contamination and a sequencing artifact. In a later analysis, a clonal expansion index for each public chain was calculated from normalized within-repertoire ranks of inferred template counts. In a later analysis, generation probabilities were computed with a VDJ recombination model fitted to out-of-frame rearrangements, and the resulting probabilities were checked against IGoR. In a later analysis, TCR-TCR, TCR-HLA and TCR-CMV co-occurrence was scored with hypergeometric tests, and a repertoire-size bias correction was applied to TCR pairs. A later analysis estimated false discovery rates by permuting HLA or CMV assignments 20 times. In a later analysis, co-occurring TCRs were grouped using DBSCAN, and TCRdist sequence similarity was added for clustering within HLA-allele-positive subsets. For co-occurrence clustering, repertoires with fewer than 30,000 or more than 120,000 public chains were excluded, along with several repertoires with anomalous nucleotide sharing. The source is immuneACCESS, and TCRdb retained only in-frame sequences with V and J called. Part of the clones is not carried over; for the studies checked, unresolved V genes explain less than half of this, and the remainder is unexplained. The V and J calls and the clone size are those of that table, but D and trimming were determined from the DNA. The sample yields approximately 170,000 clones; around 75% were counted once. Jointly, the top ten make up about 3% of the sample.

In total, approximately 700 healthy bone marrow donors made up the cohort. At the time of sampling, all cohort members were nominally healthy, though unrecorded immune exposures were likely present. The donor tested CMV seropositive and was one of the 289 seropositive cohort members. A peripheral blood sample was provided by each donor, and peripheral blood mononuclear cells were used for TCR beta sequencing. The Qiagen DNeasy Blood Extraction Kit was used to extract genomic DNA from the blood cell samples. This sample is part of a study of cytomegalovirus exposure and HLA in healthy donors listed by TCRdb under 2017. Study-level background: According to an earlier analysis of around 600 of the donors, some 170 million T cells yielded 95 million to 140 million unique TCR beta sequences and about 300 Gb of sequence data. An early release that covered fewer than 800 HLA-typed donors contained approximately 300 gigabases of sequencing data and 70 million to 100 million unique TCR sequences. Of the roughly 400 genotyped donors, 75% to 85% were placed in the genetic ancestry cluster associated with self-reported Caucasian donors. The study aimed to test whether signatures of past pathogen exposure could be identified by cataloging public T cell receptors. The study profiled the T cell repertoires of some 610 subjects by immunosequencing and related them to cytomegalovirus serostatus. In addition to the first cohort of several hundred subjects, a separate validation cohort of 100 to 150 different subjects was used. The study combined high-throughput TCR immunosequencing, statistical association of individual TCRs with disease status, and machine learning to predict cytomegalovirus infection status. In a later analysis, previously published TCR beta repertoires from some 640 donors were re-analyzed and high-resolution HLA genotyping was added so that TCR occurrence patterns could be studied. Rather than using new phenotypic data, the later analysis identified candidate immune exposures from TCR beta sequences and from how often those sequences occurred across donors. In an earlier analysis of 587 of the donors, high-throughput TCR beta sequencing was used to judge whether each TCR beta V gene segment behaved as functional or pseudogenic. Donor age, sex, ethnicity and CMV serostatus were compiled alongside the repertoire data. Genome-wide SNP genotypes for about three fifths of the roughly 700 donors were used in a later genetic analysis, which treated that subset as a discovery cohort. All discovery cohort repertoires had been generated using a single sequencing platform. Class I and class II HLA loci were covered by the typing at four-digit resolution. Typing coverage varied by locus: about 620-640 donors for A, B, C, DRB1 and DQB1; approximately 500 for DQA1; more than 600 for DPA1; roughly 450 for DPB1. Roughly 5 DR-DQ haplotypes were handled as single units for association and clustering, since linkage in the cohort was strong. On average, 235,054 unique TCR beta nucleotide sequences were sequenced per donor among 398 genotyped donors of the cohort, with about 17% of those sequences being non-productive.

Study-level results and caveats: Several of the top co-occurrence clusters appeared to be linked to parvovirus B19, influenza, CMV and Epstein-Barr virus, according to a later analysis. The presence/absence analyses assumed that sequencing depth was roughly uniform across donors, and that assumption may not be true. A later analysis found that TCR association rates varied across HLA loci, with DRB1 alleles showing the most associated TCRs and HLA-C alleles the fewest. According to a later analysis, most CMV-associated TCR beta chains appeared to be HLA-restricted, and the HLA associations seemed to be driven largely by CMV exposure. Across donors, most TCR sequences were observed very rarely, whereas some public TCRs were present in many individuals. In a later analysis, HLA-associated TCR beta chains were found to be more clonally expanded and to have lower generation probabilities than equally common non-associated chains. A cluster of highly shared sequence variants was judged likely to represent a technical artifact of the sequencing pipeline. In a later genetic analysis, a missense DCLRE1C variant was associated with V-gene and J-gene trimming of TCR beta chains, and the association was replicated in an independent cohort. An earlier analysis of some 590 of the donors showed that most TCR beta V segments appeared in productive rearrangements either about 87% or about 30% of the time, which broadly matched IMGT annotations. The study gave a list of around 170 TCR beta chains associated with cytomegalovirus. According to the authors, the approach could potentially be generalized to other disease states and immunological phenotypes. Three of the identified cytomegalovirus-associated TCR beta chains were confirmed in vitro to be specific for cytomegalovirus antigens. Because HLA typing was missing for some donors at each locus, association tests included only the typed subset. A later genetic analysis reported fewer N-insertions in productive TCRs among donors in an Asian-associated ancestry cluster than the roughly 620-donor mean. For the cohort, immune exposure information was limited to CMV serostatus. A further reported finding was that TCR beta sequences accurately predicted the HLA-A and HLA-B alleles for most subjects in the first cohort. Correlated functional status among segregating V segments might be attributable to linkage disequilibrium, but an unknown experimental factor could not be ruled out. In a later analysis, 15,000 to 20,000 TCR beta sequences were associated with specific HLA alleles at a false discovery rate of 0.05. This cohort had only TCR beta chains sequenced, and the lack of alpha or paired-chain data limited which features could be detected. The earlier analysis of approximately 540 of the donors excluded about 16 rarely observed V segments, including chromosome 9 orphons, because counts were too low. When HLA alleles, especially DR and DQ, strongly co-occurred, attributing TCR associations to individual alleles was difficult. The classifier was reported to diagnose cytomegalovirus status with high specificity and sensitivity in both the original and validation cohorts. Some IMGT-functional V segments, including TRBV6-2 and TRBV6-3, could not be told apart with the 87-base-pair reads, so those segments were excluded.

Counted from cysteine to phenylalanine, this CDR3 has 16 amino acids. The entry retains the CDR3 DNA only, 48 bases that are in frame from base 1. Looking up the germline V gene (reference sequence) yields CDR1 MNHEY and CDR2 SMNVEV. Trimming takes 2 bases off V and 7 bases off J; junction bases not matched to a gene: 9. This chain is built from TRBV27 and TRBJ2-7; 12 bases in between match TRBD2. Sequencing was carried out using PBMCs. This receptor was taken from a woman aged 25 to 39 in good health and CMV-seropositive. The CDR3 sequence is CASSLLLAGGPGEQYF. The nucleotide sequence is given as TGTGCCAGCAGTTTACTTCTAGCGGGAGGGCCTGGGGAGCAGTACTTC.